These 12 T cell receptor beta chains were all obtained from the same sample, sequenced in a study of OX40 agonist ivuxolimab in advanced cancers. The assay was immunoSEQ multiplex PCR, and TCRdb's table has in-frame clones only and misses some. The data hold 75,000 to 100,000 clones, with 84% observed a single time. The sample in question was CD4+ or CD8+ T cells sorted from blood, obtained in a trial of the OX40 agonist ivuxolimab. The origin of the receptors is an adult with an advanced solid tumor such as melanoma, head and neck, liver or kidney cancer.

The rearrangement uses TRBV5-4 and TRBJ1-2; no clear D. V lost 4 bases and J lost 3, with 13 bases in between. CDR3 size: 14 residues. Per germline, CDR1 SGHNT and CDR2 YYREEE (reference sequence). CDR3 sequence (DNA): TGTGCCAGCAGCGCCCTCGAGAGGGACTATGGCTACACCTTC. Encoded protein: CASSALERDYGYTF.

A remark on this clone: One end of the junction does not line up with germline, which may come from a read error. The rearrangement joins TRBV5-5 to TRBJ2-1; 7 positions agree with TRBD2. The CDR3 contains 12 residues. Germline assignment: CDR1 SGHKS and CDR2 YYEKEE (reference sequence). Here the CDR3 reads CASSLKGTSEIF. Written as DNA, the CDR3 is TGTGCCAGCAGCTTGAAAGGAACTAGCGAGATCTTC.

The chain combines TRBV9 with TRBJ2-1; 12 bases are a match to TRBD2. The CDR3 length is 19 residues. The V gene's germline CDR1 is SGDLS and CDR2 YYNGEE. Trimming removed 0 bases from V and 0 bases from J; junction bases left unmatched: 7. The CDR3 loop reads CASSVGPSGGAISYNEQFF. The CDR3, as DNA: TGTGCCAGCAGCGTAGGTCCTAGCGGGGGGGCCATCTCCTACAATGAGCAGTTCTTC.

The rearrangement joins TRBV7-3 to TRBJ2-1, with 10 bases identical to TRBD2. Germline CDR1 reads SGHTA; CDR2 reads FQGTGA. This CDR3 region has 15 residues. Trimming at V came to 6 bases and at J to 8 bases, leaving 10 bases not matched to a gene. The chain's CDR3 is CASSPQRGGPHEQFF. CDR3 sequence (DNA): TGTGCCAGCAGTCCTCAGCGGGGGGGCCCTCATGAGCAGTTCTTC.

CDR3 loop: CASSRRYAGRYEQYF. CDR3 bases: TGCGCCAGCTCTCGTAGGTATGCAGGGAGATACGAGCAGTACTTC. The chain combines TRBV23-1 with TRBJ2-7; TRBD1 or TRBD2 may be the D gene (5 bases each). TRBV23-1 belongs to the ORF category, with a function that is uncertain. The CDR3 length is 15 residues. V lost 8 bases to trimming and J lost 4 bases, with 21 bases between them.

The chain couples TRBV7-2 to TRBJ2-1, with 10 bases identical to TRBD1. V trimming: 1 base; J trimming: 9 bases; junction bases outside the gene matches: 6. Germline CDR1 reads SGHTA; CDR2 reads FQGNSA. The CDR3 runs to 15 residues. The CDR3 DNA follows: TGTGCCAGCAGCTTAGGGGGACAGGGGAGGGCTGAGCAGTTCTTC. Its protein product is CASSLGGQGRAEQFF.

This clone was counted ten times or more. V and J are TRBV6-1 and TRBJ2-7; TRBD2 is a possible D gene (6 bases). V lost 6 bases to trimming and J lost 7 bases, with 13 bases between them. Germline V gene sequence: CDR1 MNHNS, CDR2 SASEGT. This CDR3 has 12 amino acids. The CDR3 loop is CASRRGPGEQYF. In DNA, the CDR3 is TGTGCCAGCAGGCGGGGCCCGGGGGAGCAGTACTTC.

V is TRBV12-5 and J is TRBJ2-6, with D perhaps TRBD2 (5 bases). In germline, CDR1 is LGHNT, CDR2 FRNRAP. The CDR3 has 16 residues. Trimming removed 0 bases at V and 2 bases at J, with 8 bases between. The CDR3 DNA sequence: TGTGCTAGTGGTTTGGTACGAGCGGCTGGGGCCAACGTCCTGACTTTC. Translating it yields CASGLVRAAGANVLTF.

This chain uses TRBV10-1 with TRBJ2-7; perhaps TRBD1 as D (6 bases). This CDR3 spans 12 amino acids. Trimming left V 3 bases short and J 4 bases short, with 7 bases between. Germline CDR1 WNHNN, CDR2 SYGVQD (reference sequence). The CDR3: CASSDRGYEQYF. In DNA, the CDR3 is TGCGCCAGCAGTGACAGGGGTTACGAGCAGTACTTC.

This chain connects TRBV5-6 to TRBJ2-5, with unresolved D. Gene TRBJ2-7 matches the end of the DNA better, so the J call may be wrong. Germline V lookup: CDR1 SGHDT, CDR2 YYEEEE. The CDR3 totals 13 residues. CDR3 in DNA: TGTGCCAGCAGCTCCCAACACAACTACGAGCAGTACTTC. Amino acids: CASSSQHNYEQYF.

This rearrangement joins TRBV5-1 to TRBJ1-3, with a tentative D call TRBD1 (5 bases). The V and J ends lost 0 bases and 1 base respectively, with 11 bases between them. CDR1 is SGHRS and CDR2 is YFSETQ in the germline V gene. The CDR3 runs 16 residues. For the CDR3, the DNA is TGCGCCAGCAGCTTGGTAGGAGCAGGGTCTGGAAACACCATATATTTT. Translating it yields CASSLVGAGSGNTIYF.

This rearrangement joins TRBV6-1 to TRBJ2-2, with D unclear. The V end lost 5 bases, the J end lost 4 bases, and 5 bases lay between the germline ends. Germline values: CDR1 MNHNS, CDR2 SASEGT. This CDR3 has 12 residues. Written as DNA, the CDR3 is TGTGCCAGCAGTTATGGCACCGGGGAGCTGTTTTTT. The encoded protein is CASSYGTGELFF.